Reported below is one TCR beta chain. The data derive from a study of shared clonotypes between healthy human individuals. Germline V lookup: CDR1 GTSNPN, CDR2 SVGIG (reference sequence). The CDR3 has 17 amino acids. Trimming cost V 0 bases and J 3 bases, with 21 bases left between them. Profiling relied on immunoSEQ multiplex PCR, and the TCRdb table lists in-frame clones only, not all of them. Among 330,000 or so clones, around 70% were seen once, and the ten largest hold roughly 10%. The TCR comes from a man aged 30-40 years in good health. The J gene is TRBJ2-7, the V gene TRBV30; no firm D call. The sample comprised memory CD4+ T cells sorted from blood. Noted subset: CD45RA-negative fraction. The CDR3 sequence: CAWSVQAALPKNYEQYF. The DNA for the CDR3 is TGTGCCTGGAGTGTTCAGGCGGCCTTACCTAAAAACTACGAGCAGTACTTC.